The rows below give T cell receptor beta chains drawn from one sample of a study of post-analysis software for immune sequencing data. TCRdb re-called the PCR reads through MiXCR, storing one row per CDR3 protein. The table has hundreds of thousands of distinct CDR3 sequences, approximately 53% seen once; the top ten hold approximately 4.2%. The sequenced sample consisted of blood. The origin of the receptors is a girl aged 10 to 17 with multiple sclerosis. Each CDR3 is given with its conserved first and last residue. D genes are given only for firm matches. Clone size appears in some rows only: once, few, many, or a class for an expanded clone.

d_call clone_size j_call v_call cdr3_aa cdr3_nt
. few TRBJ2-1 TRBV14 CASSQDSGHTIRYNEQFF TGTGCCAGCAGCCAAGATAGCGGACATACCATCCGATACAATGAGCAGTTCTTC
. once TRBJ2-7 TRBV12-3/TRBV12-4 CASSPGWGGSYEQYF TGTGCCAGCAGTCCAGGTTGGGGCGGATCCTACGAGCAGTACTTC
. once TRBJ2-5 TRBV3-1 CASSQGIGLASATQYF TGTGCCAGCAGCCAAGGAATCGGGCTGGCTAGTGCGACCCAGTACTTC
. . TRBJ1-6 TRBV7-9 CASSGNRINSPLHF TGTGCCAGCAGCGGTAACAGGATTAATTCACCCCTCCACTTT
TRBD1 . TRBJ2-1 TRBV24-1 CATSDLQGARNEQFF TGTGCCACCAGTGATTTGCAGGGGGCGCGGAATGAGCAGTTCTTC
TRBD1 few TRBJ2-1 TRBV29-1 CSVEGDRQGRPYNEQFF TGCAGCGTTGAGGGAGACCGACAGGGGCGGCCCTACAATGAGCAGTTCTTC
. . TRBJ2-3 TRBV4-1 CASSLGGRGRNTDTQYF TGCGCCAGCAGCCTCGGTGGTAGGGGACGGAACACAGATACGCAGTATTTT
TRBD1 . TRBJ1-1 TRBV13 CASSQGVRKMNTEAFF TGTGCCAGCAGCCAGGGGGTCAGAAAGATGAACACTGAAGCTTTCTTT
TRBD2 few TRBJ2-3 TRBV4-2 CASSPASAGSTDTQYF TGTGCCAGCAGCCCGGCATCAGCGGGGAGCACAGATACGCAGTATTTT
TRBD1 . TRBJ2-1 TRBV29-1 CSVDHLGRGSSYNEQFF TGCAGCGTTGATCACTTGGGCAGGGGGTCCTCCTACAATGAGCAGTTCTTC
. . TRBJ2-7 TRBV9 CASSPRHEQYF TGTGCCAGCAGCCCCCGTCACGAGCAGTACTTC
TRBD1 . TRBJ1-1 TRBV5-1 CASSARQGAGTEAFF TGCGCCAGCAGCGCCAGACAGGGAGCGGGCACTGAAGCTTTCTTT
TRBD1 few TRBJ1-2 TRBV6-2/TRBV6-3 CASTRQGIYGYTF TGTGCCAGCACAAGACAGGGCATCTATGGCTACACCTTC
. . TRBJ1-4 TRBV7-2 CASSLGPVATNEKLFF TGTGCCAGCAGCTTAGGGCCAGTCGCAACTAATGAAAAACTGTTTTTT
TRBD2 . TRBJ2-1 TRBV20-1 CSAGKRTSGLSYNEQFF TGCAGTGCTGGAAAAAGGACTAGCGGGCTGTCCTACAATGAGCAGTTCTTC
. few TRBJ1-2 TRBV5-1 CASSRTSDYGYTF TGCGCCAGCAGCCGGACGTCGGACTATGGCTACACCTTC
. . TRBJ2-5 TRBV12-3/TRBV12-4 CASSLGVVGAVVQETQYF TGTGCCAGCAGTTTAGGGGTGGTGGGAGCGGTCGTCCAAGAGACCCAGTACTTC
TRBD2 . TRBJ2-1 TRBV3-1 CASSPVTSLSYNEQFF TGTGCCAGCAGCCCCGTGACTAGCCTTTCCTACAATGAGCAGTTCTTC
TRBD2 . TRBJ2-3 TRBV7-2 CASSLQRGSTDTQYF TGTGCCAGCAGCTTACAGCGGGGGAGCACAGATACGCAGTATTTT
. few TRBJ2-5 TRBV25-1 CASSVPGGSEETQYF TGTGCCAGCAGTGTCCCCGGGGGCTCCGAAGAGACCCAGTACTTC
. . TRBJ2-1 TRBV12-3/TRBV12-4 CASSLGDVPFNEQFF TGTGCCAGCAGTTTAGGGGACGTCCCCTTCAATGAGCAGTTCTTC
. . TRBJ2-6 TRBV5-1 CASSLEYHKAFGANVLTF TGCGCCAGCAGCTTGGAATACCATAAGGCCTTTGGGGCCAACGTCCTGACTTTC
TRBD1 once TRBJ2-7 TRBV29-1 CSVVSWGQGTSYEQYF TGCAGCGTTGTGTCTTGGGGACAGGGGACAAGCTACGAGCAGTACTTC
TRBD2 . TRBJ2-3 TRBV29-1 CSVEGTSATATDTQYF TGCAGCGTTGAAGGGACTAGCGCAACCGCCACAGATACGCAGTATTTT
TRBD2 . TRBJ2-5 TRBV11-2 CASSLVGGGVGETQYF TGTGCCAGCAGCTTAGTCGGGGGGGGAGTCGGGGAGACCCAGTACTTC
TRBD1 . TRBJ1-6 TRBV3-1 CASSQDVRETGGSPLHF TGTGCCAGCAGCCAAGATGTTCGGGAGACAGGGGGCTCACCCCTCCACTTT
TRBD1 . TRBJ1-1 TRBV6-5 CASRRGTGRMNTEAFF TGTGCCAGCAGACGAGGGACAGGGCGCATGAACACTGAAGCTTTCTTT
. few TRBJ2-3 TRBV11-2 CASSLVGSRDTQYF TGTGCCAGCAGCTTAGTCGGGAGTCGGGATACGCAGTATTTT
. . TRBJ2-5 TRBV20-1 CSPQGYGETQYF TGCAGTCCCCAGGGCTACGGAGAGACCCAGTACTTC
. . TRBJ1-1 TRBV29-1 CSGSGRLRTEAFF TGCAGCGGGTCTGGGAGGTTGCGCACTGAAGCTTTCTTT
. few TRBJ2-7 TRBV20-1 CSARDLRGNYEQYF TGCAGTGCTAGAGATCTTCGGGGGAACTACGAGCAGTACTTC
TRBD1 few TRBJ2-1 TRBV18 CASSPRDSNEQFF TGTGCCAGCTCACCCCGGGACAGCAATGAGCAGTTCTTC
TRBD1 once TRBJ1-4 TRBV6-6 CASNYRGGEKLFF TGTGCCAGCAATTACAGGGGAGGCGAAAAACTGTTTTTT
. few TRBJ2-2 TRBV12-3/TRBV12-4 CASSPRGEANTGELFF TGTGCCAGCAGCCCTAGAGGGGAGGCGAACACCGGGGAGCTGTTTTTT
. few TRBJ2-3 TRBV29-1 CSVENRGTDTQYF TGCAGCGTTGAAAACAGGGGCACAGATACGCAGTATTTT
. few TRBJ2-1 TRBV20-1 CSARDGKGRFEQFF TGCAGTGCTAGAGATGGGAAGGGGAGGTTTGAGCAGTTCTTC
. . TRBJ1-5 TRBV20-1 CSARAERGNQPQHF TGCAGTGCTAGGGCCGAACGAGGCAATCAGCCCCAGCATTTT
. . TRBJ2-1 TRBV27 CASSLSKGTVSYNEQFF TGTGCCAGCAGTTTATCGAAAGGGACGGTCTCCTACAATGAGCAGTTCTTC
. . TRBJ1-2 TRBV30 CAWSAQGNYGYTF TGTGCCTGGAGTGCCCAGGGGAACTATGGCTACACCTTC
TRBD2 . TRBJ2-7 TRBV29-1 CSVEFQSGGSEQYF TGCAGCGTTGAATTTCAGTCGGGAGGGTCCGAGCAGTACTTC
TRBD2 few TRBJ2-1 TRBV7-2 CASSPMGLADNEQFF TGTGCCAGCAGCCCCATGGGCCTAGCGGACAATGAGCAGTTCTTC
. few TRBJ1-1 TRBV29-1 CSVEEWAGANTEAFF TGCAGCGTTGAAGAGTGGGCAGGGGCGAACACTGAAGCTTTCTTT
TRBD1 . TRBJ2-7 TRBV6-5 CASRNRGGSYEQYF TGTGCCAGCAGGAACAGGGGCGGGTCCTACGAGCAGTACTTC
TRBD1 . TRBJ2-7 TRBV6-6 CASSGDLQGTGYEQYF TGTGCCAGCAGTGGTGACCTACAGGGGACGGGCTACGAGCAGTACTTC
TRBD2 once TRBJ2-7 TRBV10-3 CAISARLAGSSYEQYF TGTGCCATCAGTGCTCGACTAGCGGGTAGCTCCTACGAGCAGTACTTC
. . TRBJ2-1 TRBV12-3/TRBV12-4 CASSSSRQVKFF TGTGCCAGCAGTTCCTCCCGACAGGTCAAGTTCTTC
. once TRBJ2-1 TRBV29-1 CSVDARVRSYNEQFF TGCAGCGTTGATGCCCGGGTAAGGTCCTACAATGAGCAGTTCTTC
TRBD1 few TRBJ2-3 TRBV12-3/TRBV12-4 CASSSRDRANTQYF TGTGCCAGCAGTTCCAGGGACAGGGCGAATACGCAGTATTTT
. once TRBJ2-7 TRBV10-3 CAISPRSYEQYF TGTGCCATCAGTCCCCGGTCCTACGAGCAGTACTTC
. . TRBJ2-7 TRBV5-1 CASRKEGGVGYEQYF TGCGCCTCCCGTAAGGAGGGGGGAGTGGGCTACGAGCAGTACTTC
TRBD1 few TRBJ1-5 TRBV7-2 CASTPGGLDQPQHF TGTGCCAGCACCCCAGGGGGGTTGGATCAGCCCCAGCATTTT
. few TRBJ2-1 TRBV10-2 CASRAVNNEQFF TGCGCCAGCAGGGCTGTAAACAATGAGCAGTTCTTC
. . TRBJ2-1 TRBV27 CAASFGFGYSEQFF TGTGCCGCGTCTTTCGGGTTCGGCTACAGTGAGCAGTTCTTC
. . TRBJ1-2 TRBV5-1 CASSLESASGGYTF TGCGCCAGCAGCTTGGAGTCGGCTTCGGGGGGCTACACCTTC
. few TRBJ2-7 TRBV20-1 CSALGGYEQYF TGCAGTGCCCTTGGAGGGTACGAGCAGTACTTC